A selection of T cell receptor beta chains follows, all from one sample in a study of cytomegalovirus exposure and HLA in healthy donors. Repertoires were generated with immunoSEQ multiplex PCR, while TCRdb's copy carries only in-frame clones and drops some. Of over 90,000 clones listed, approximately 64% were seen once; the top ten hold around 3.5%. The sample comprised PBMCs. Source of these receptors: a man aged 55 to 69 in good health and CMV-seronegative. Both conserved end residues are part of each CDR3. D genes are given only for firm matches. A row's size may be missing; if present it is once, few, many or a size class.

j_gene	d_gene	v_gene	abundance	CDR3nt	CDR3aa
TRBJ2-7	TRBD1	TRBV7-6	few	TGTGCCAGCAGTAGACAGGGAGCCTACGAGCAGTACTTC	CASSRQGAYEQYF
TRBJ2-7	.	TRBV7-9	.	TGTGCCAGCAGCAATAGGGGGGGGGCCTACGAGCAGTACTTC	CASSNRGGAYEQYF
TRBJ2-1	.	TRBV4-2	.	TGTGCCAGCAGCCAACAATCCGTGGGGGAGGCCTACAATGAGCAGTTCTTC	CASSQQSVGEAYNEQFF
TRBJ1-5	.	TRBV5-1	.	TGCGCCAGCAGCTTGAATCCCGGGTATCAGCCCCAGCATTTT	CASSLNPGYQPQHF
TRBJ1-3	TRBD1	TRBV5-1	.	TGCGCCAGCAGCTTATTCACAGGGGCTGGAAACACCATATATTTT	CASSLFTGAGNTIYF
TRBJ1-6	.	TRBV5-1	.	TGCGCCAGCAGCTTCGATTCAAGGGGCTTCAATTCACCCCTCCACTTT	CASSFDSRGFNSPLHF
TRBJ1-1	.	TRBV19	.	TGTGCCAGTAGTATAGAGGCGGGAAAGAACACTGAAGCTTTCTTT	CASSIEAGKNTEAFF
TRBJ1-1	.	TRBV2	.	TGTGCCAGCAGTGTCGTCAGGGGTGGAACTGAAGCTTTCTTT	CASSVVRGGTEAFF
TRBJ2-3	TRBD2	TRBV7-3	.	TGTGCCAGCAGCTTATCCGGGACTAGCGGGGCCTTTGATACGCAGTATTTT	CASSLSGTSGAFDTQYF
TRBJ2-7	TRBD1	TRBV18	.	TGTGCCAGCTCACCACGGGACAAGGGACAGGGGGACGACGAGCAGTACTTC	CASSPRDKGQGDDEQYF
TRBJ2-2	TRBD1	TRBV15	.	TGTGCCACCAGCAGAGGATCGACAGGGGGCGGGGGGGAGCTGTTTTTT	CATSRGSTGGGGELFF
TRBJ2-7	TRBD1	TRBV7-8	.	TGTGCCAGCAGCTACCGGACAGGCTACGAGCAGTACTTC	CASSYRTGYEQYF
TRBJ1-4	.	TRBV19	.	TGTGCCAGTAGTGCCCGGGAAAAACTGTTTTTT	CASSAREKLFF
TRBJ1-1	TRBD1	TRBV2	.	TGTGCCAGCAGGGCAGCTGACAGGGTCACTGAAGCTTTCTTT	CASRAADRVTEAFF
TRBJ2-7	.	TRBV7-9	.	TGTGCCAGCAGCTTAGAAGGACAGTACTCCTACGAGCAGTACTTC	CASSLEGQYSYEQYF
TRBJ2-2	TRBD2	TRBV5-1	.	TGCGCCAGCAGCTCGGGACTAGCGGGAGCGTACACCGGGGAGCTGTTTTTT	CASSSGLAGAYTGELFF
TRBJ2-3	TRBD2	TRBV2	.	TGTGCCTCTAGGCGGACTAGCGGGAACCTCACAGATACGCAGTATTTT	CASRRTSGNLTDTQYF
TRBJ2-4	.	TRBV23-1	.	TGCGCCAGCAGTCAATCCCCTGACCGGGGTGGATACAAAAACATTCAGTACTTC	CASSQSPDRGGYKNIQYF
TRBJ2-1	TRBD2	TRBV10-1	once	TGCGCCAGCAGTGAAGGACTAGCGGGGGGGATGCTTCGGAATGAGCAGTTCTTC	CASSEGLAGGMLRNEQFF
TRBJ2-2	.	TRBV9	few	TGTGCCAGCAGCGCCTCCTTAGCGGTTAACACCGGGGAGCTGTTTTTT	CASSASLAVNTGELFF
TRBJ2-3	TRBD2	TRBV6-1	.	TGTGCCAGCAGTAAGATTAGCGGGGGCGCAGATACGCAGTATTTT	CASSKISGGADTQYF
TRBJ2-5	TRBD1	TRBV27	.	TGTGCCAGCAGTCTAACCGGGACAGGGAAAGAGACCCAGTACTTC	CASSLTGTGKETQYF
TRBJ2-2	.	TRBV19	.	TGTGCCAGTAGTATGGCTGCGAACACCGGGGAGCTGTTTTTT	CASSMAANTGELFF
TRBJ2-3	.	TRBV18	.	TGTGCCAGCTCACCACCAACAGTTAACACAGATACGCAGTATTTT	CASSPPTVNTDTQYF
TRBJ1-1	TRBD1	TRBV2	.	TGTGCCAGCAGTAAAACAGGGGACACTGAAGCTTTCTTT	CASSKTGDTEAFF
TRBJ1-5	TRBD1	TRBV2	.	TGTGCCAGCAGCCCGACAGGGGTTGGCAATCAGCCCCAGCATTTT	CASSPTGVGNQPQHF
TRBJ2-6	TRBD1	TRBV29-1	few	TGCAGCGTTGAGACAGGGGGCATAGCTGGGGCCAACGTCCTGACTTTC	CSVETGGIAGANVLTF
TRBJ2-7	.	TRBV27	once	TGTGCCAGCACTCAGGGTCCGCCCTACGAGCAGTACTTC	CASTQGPPYEQYF